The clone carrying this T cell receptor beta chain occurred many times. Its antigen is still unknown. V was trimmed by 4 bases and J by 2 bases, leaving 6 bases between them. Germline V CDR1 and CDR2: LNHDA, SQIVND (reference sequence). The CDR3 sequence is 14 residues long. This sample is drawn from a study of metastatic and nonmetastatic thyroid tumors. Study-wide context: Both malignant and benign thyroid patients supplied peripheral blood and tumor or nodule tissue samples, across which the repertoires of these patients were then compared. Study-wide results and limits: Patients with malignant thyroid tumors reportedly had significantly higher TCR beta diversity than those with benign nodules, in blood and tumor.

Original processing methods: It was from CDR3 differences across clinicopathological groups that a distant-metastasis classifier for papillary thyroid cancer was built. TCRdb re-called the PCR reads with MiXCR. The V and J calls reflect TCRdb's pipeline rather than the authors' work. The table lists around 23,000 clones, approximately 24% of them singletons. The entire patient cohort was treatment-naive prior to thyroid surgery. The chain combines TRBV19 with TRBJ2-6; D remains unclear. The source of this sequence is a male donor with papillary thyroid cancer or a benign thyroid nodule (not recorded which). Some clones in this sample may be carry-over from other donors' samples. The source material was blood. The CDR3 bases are TGTGCCAGTAGTACTGGGACTGGGGCCAACGTCCTGACTTTC. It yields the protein CASSTGTGANVLTF.